This T cell receptor beta chain was sequenced during a study of STAT5B mutations in CD4+ large granular lymphocyte leukemia (dated by TCRdb to between 2022 and 2023). Some background on the complete study: Among the healthy controls, the CDR3 'QG' motif was associated with a particular HLA allele. The study compared the TCRbeta repertoires of patients with CD4+ T-cell large granular lymphocyte leukemia against those of healthy blood donors. The purity of purified fractions was confirmed by flow cytometry on FACSCanto II or FACSVerse to exceed 95% among lymphocytes.

Overall results and qualifications from the work: Compared with healthy CD4+ repertoires, CD4-sorted patient repertoires appeared more clonal, and this difference remained even after the putative leukemic clones were removed. Enrichment of TRBV06-family usage was observed among the top patient clones (8/27) relative to healthy controls (2/35). The data were not HLA-matched, and the higher clonality in CD4+ T-LGLL than in CD8+ T-LGLL could be due to the relatively small sample size. Each patient's main leukemic clonotypes were private, but roughly 25% of these clonotypes showed up at low frequency in the non-leukemic repertoires of other patients.

This clone appeared a few times. Which antigen it targets is not known. Nothing much larger sits one base from this clone, and base qualities are not available. The immunoSEQ assay at survey resolution was used to sequence TCRbeta rearrangements from genomic DNA. For the original study's pipeline: In the TCR sequencing data, the lowest productive clonotype frequency that could be detected was 2.59 x 10-5. Only productive TCRbeta rearrangements, defined as complete and in-frame sequences, were included in the analyses. The clonality of each sample was calculated as Simpson clonality in the immunoSEQ Analyzer version 3.0. Clones were categorized by frequency as very rare, small, medium, large (1-20%) or hyperexpanded (>20%). Generation probabilities were estimated with OLGA 1.2.3, V-gene circos plots were generated with VDJtools, specificities were searched for in VDJdb, and CDR3 motifs were identified with GLIPH. In TCRdb, the immuneACCESS table is reduced to in-frame sequences with V and J assigned. These tables do not hold every clone; where another copy was compared, an unresolved V gene accounts for under half, and the others remain unexplained. Clone size and V and J calls were adopted from that table, with D and trimming inferred from the DNA. Counted in this sample were about 31,000 clones; less than 85% of them appeared once. The top ten clones comprise less than 9% of the sample.

For this chain, trimming is 10 bases at the V end and 7 bases at the J end, and the number of junction bases without a gene match is 15. Based on the germline V gene, the CDR1 and CDR2 sequences are SNHLY and FYNNEI. The CDR3 runs 15 residues from the cysteine to the phenylalanine. Solely the CDR3 DNA is kept, with 45 bases framed from the first base. Buffy coats from 35 to 40 blood donors, supplied by the Finnish Red Cross blood service, were used as healthy controls. All TCR-sequenced material derived from peripheral blood: patient blood samples and healthy donor buffy coats. Ficoll-Hypaque gradient centrifugation was used to isolate peripheral blood mononuclear cells. CD4+ cells were magnetically purified from the buffy coats of healthy controls. Genomic DNA was extracted using the Gentra Puregene Cell and Tissue kit, and a Qubit 2.0 fluorometer was used to quantify it.

The V and J segments used are TRBV2 and TRBJ1-4; the junction holds 7 bases that match TRBD1. The sample was CD4+ T cells from blood buffy coats. This sequence was found in a human donor in good health. The sequence in DNA is TGTGCCATCTCCCAGGGGAGCAGGGGGAGTGAAAAACTGTTTTTT. Its protein is CAISQGSRGSEKLFF.